In this sample, the clone carrying this TCR beta chain turned up many times. TRAV- and TRBV-specific primers were used for first-strand cDNA, which covered alpha and beta chains. It was with a constant-region primer and a V-primer adapter that TCRs were amplified over approximately 20 PCR cycles. TCRdb reanalysed the reads using MiXCR and keeps one entry per CDR3 protein. The sample yields tens of thousands of distinct CDR3 sequences, about 28% seen once. This sample's time point: before trial treatment. In the RACIN dose-escalation trial, donors got nivolumab plus ipilimumab with aspirin, cyclophosphamide and radiotherapy. Those eligible were patients bearing advanced solid tumors lacking tumor-infiltrating lymphocytes. This specimen comes from a study of low-dose radiotherapy and immunotherapy resistance in tumors. For the study at large: Those assigned to Cohort 2 were treated with 1 Gy per fraction every two weeks (13 Gy in total over 26 weeks). Aspirin was taken orally at 300 mg daily by patients, and this continued for four cycles from cycle 1 day 1.

The CDR3 has 14 amino acids. V lost 6 bases, J lost 8 bases, and 3 bases stayed unmatched. Germline V gives CDR1 SGHDN, CDR2 FVKESK. The rearrangement links TRBV14 to TRBJ2-1, with 14 bases matching TRBD2. The origin of this receptor is a male donor with gallbladder cancer. Sequences were derived from PBMCs, sampled before treatment. The CDR3 sequence: CASREGLAGDEQFF. As DNA, the CDR3 is TGTGCCAGCAGGGAGGGACTAGCGGGAGATGAGCAGTTCTTC.